This entry is about one T cell receptor (beta chain). The data stem from a study of blood T cell repertoires in COVID-19. Across the study: The analysed material was cDNA or gDNA that came from T cells, B-cell-depleted T cells, or PBMCs.

Sequencing used immunoSEQ multiplex PCR; TCRdb keeps in-frame clones, though not all of them. This table holds a few hundred thousand clones, around 90% found once. This CDR3 region has 11 residues. Trimming cost V 6 bases and J 5 bases, with 7 bases left between them. The V gene's germline CDR1 is LNHDA and CDR2 SQIVND (reference sequence). Participant age was about 18 to 89 years, and participants resided in fewer than 30 US areas. The study counted Cohort 3 donors as recovered given two negative PCRs, clearance, or symptom resolution. The sequenced sample was PBMCs or T cells enriched from blood (not recorded which). The rearrangement links TRBV19 to TRBJ1-2; D gene unclear. The sequence was collected from a man in his late teens or twenties who had recovered from COVID-19. CDR3 DNA sequence: TGTGCCAGTAGACGGACTTATGGCTACACCTTC. Protein: CASRRTYGYTF.